This T cell receptor (beta chain) is from a study of T cell repertoires in cytomegalovirus infection. Study-level information: HLA-C-restricted CMV epitopes, recently identified, and well-studied HLA-B-restricted ones were used by the study. Whole-study results and caveats: Cumulative public TCR beta family frequency identified CMV carriers with the relevant HLA. Predominance within the ex vivo response was attributable to HLA-C-restricted CMV-specific TCR beta clonotypes.

In TCRdb, the reads were re-called with MiXCR into one record per CDR3 protein. This sample has about 920,000 distinct CDR3 sequences; around 32% occur once, and the top ten carry around an eighth. Germline CDR1 reads SEHNR; CDR2 reads FQNEAQ (reference sequence). The CDR3 extends over 16 amino acids. Trimming pared 4 bases from V and 5 bases from J, leaving 17 bases between. In its sample, this clonotype was seen a few times. Its antigen is unidentified. Sequences were derived from cultured CD8+ T cells from PBMCs, sampled from culture after CMV antigen stimulation. The chain uses TRBV7-9 and TRBJ2-2; D assignment may be TRBD1 or TRBD2 (5 bases each). This sequence was found in a human donor in good health (CMV status not recorded). Some clones in this sample may be carry-over from other donors' samples. CDR3 DNA sequence: TGTGCCAGCAGCTCTAGCCAGGGTAGGGGAACCGGGGAGCTGTTTTTT. Protein sequence: CASSSSQGRGTGELFF.